The entry that follows covers one TCR beta chain sequence. What it recognizes is unknown. This sample stems from a study of cytomegalovirus exposure and HLA in healthy donors. The CDR3 has 15 residues. Trimming removed 4 bases from V and 2 bases from J, with 12 bases in between. In germline, CDR1 is SGHDN, CDR2 FVKESK. Amplification used 60 Vbeta primers and 13 Jbeta primers. Clones were read by immunoSEQ multiplex PCR, and TCRdb kept only the in-frame ones, dropping some. Of 100,000 to 150,000 clones listed, about 81% are singletons. Overall study findings and caveats: Association of approximately 16,000 TCR beta sequences with HLA alleles was found at 0.05 false discovery rate in a later analysis. The investigators catalogued 160 or so TCR beta chains as cytomegalovirus-associated. No immune exposure information besides CMV serostatus was available. An analysis that came later showed most CMV-associated TCR beta chains appearing HLA-restricted.

Sequencing was performed on PBMCs. The clonotype comes from a woman aged 45-60 years in good health and CMV-seropositive. The V and J genes are TRBV14 and TRBJ2-1; no clear D. The CDR3 nucleotides are TGTGCCAGCAGCCCCGCCAGTGGCCCCTACAATGAGCAGTTCTTC. Amino acid sequence: CASSPASGPYNEQFF.